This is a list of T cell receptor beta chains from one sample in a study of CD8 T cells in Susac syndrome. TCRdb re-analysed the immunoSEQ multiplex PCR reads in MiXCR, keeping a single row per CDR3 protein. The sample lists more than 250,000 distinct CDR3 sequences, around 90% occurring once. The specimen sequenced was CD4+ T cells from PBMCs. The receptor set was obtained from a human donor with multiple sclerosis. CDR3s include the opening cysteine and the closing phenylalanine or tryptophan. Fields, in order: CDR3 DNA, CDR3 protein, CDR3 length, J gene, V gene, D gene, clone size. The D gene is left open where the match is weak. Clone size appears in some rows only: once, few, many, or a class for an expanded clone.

TGCAGCGTTGAAGGATGGGACCAAGAGACCCAGTACTTC CSVEGWDQETQYF 13 TRBJ2-5 TRBV29-1 . once
TGTGCCAGCACCACGGGTAATTCACCCCTCCACTTT CASTTGNSPLHF 12 TRBJ1-6 TRBV19 . .
TGCAGTGCTTGGCGTTCCCGGGATGAGCAGTTCTTC CSAWRSRDEQFF 12 TRBJ2-1 TRBV20-1 . .
TGTGCCAGCAGTTACGCTTATGCCCCGGTCACCCAGTACTTC CASSYAYAPVTQYF 14 TRBJ2-5 TRBV6-2/TRBV6-3 . .
TGTGCCAGCTCACCCAGTAGTGGCACAGATACGCAGTATTTT CASSPSSGTDTQYF 14 TRBJ2-3 TRBV18 . .
TGCGCCAGCAGCCTCCGCCGGGAGACAGGGGATTACAATGAGCAGTTCTTC CASSLRRETGDYNEQFF 17 TRBJ2-1 TRBV4-1 TRBD1 once
TGCGCCAGCAGCTGGCAGGGCCTGGACACAGATACGCAGTATTTT CASSWQGLDTDTQYF 15 TRBJ2-3 TRBV5-1 . once
TGCAGTACCGGACAGCATCATCCCACAGATACGCAGTATTTT CSTGQHHPTDTQYF 14 TRBJ2-3 TRBV20-1 . once
TGTGCCTGGAGTGTATTCGGGACAGGTAGCTCCTATAATTCACCCCTCCACTTT CAWSVFGTGSSYNSPLHF 18 TRBJ1-6 TRBV30 TRBD1 .
TGTGCCAGCAGTCCAAACCCGACTCCGGGCCCCGGGGAGCTGTTTTTT CASSPNPTPGPGELFF 16 TRBJ2-2 TRBV12-3/TRBV12-4 . .
TGTGCCAGCAGCTCCGGTCTCCTCGTAATAGATACGCAGTATTTT CASSSGLLVIDTQYF 15 TRBJ2-3 TRBV9 . .
TGTGCCAGCAGCTTGACACGGTTAGGCTACACCTTC CASSLTRLGYTF 12 TRBJ1-2 TRBV11-2 . .
TGTGCCAGCAGCTTCCGGGACATTTCTGAAAAACTGTTTTTT CASSFRDISEKLFF 14 TRBJ1-4 TRBV7-8 . .
TGTGCCAGCAGGGAAGAGGTTAGGGCCGGGGAGCTGTTTTTT CASREEVRAGELFF 14 TRBJ2-2 TRBV2 . .
TGCAGCGTTGTGATACAGGTAGCGGGACGGTACACCGGGGAGCTGTTTTTT CSVVIQVAGRYTGELFF 17 TRBJ2-2 TRBV29-1 TRBD2 .